Sequencing of this TCR beta chain was carried out in a study of blood T cell repertoires in COVID-19 (dated by TCRdb to about 2020). For the wider study: Samples covering the acute and convalescent phases of COVID-19 were provided by collaborators in the United States, Italy and Spain. HLA class I and class II types, where available, came from metadata supplied by the sample provider rather than from assay-based typing. The prospective study material was composed of cDNA or gDNA derived from T cells, B-cell-depleted T cells, or PBMCs. Subjects who had been exposed to COVID-19, were actively infected with it, or had recovered from it provided the deeply sampled blood TCRbeta repertoires that made up the dataset. A freely available public database, intended as a resource for researchers studying the immune response to SARS-CoV-2, is where the repertoires were released. A de-identified subject ID, COVID-19 status, age in years and sex were almost always included in the sample metadata. The samples were drawn from two sources: the first 160 participants of the ongoing ImmuneRACE study, and 950 to 1,500 subjects contributed by 6 global collaborators. On the study overall, not on this receptor specifically: The quantity of clinical and demographic metadata differed by source and by participant and was supplied without curation.

Measured from the cysteine to the phenylalanine, the CDR3 is 16 residues long. The DNA shown is the 48-base CDR3, in frame from base 1. According to the germline V gene, CDR1 reads MGHRA and CDR2 reads YSYEKL. Deletion took 0 bases off V and 5 bases off J, with a span of 14 bases between the germline ends. Worth noting for this clone: The antigen this receptor binds is unknown. Base qualities are not recorded, but no much larger clone differs from it by a single base.

In the prospective study, participants were roughly 18 to 100 years old, resided in 24 geographic areas of the United States, and were enrolled through a virtual design. In the prospective study, cohorts were assigned on the basis of participant-reported clinical history obtained from a screening survey and a study questionnaire. Exposed participants had been in contact, within 2 weeks of entering the study, with a person who had a PCR-confirmed or clinician-diagnosed case of COVID-19. In the prospective study, whole blood, serum and a nasopharyngeal or oropharyngeal swab were collected from each participant by mobile phlebotomists. Over an approximately 2-month period, participants in the prospective study had the option of providing additional blood draws and questionnaires. Prospective study blood samples were shipped either frozen or at room temperature before DNA extraction. The immunoSEQ Assay, a bias-controlled multiplex PCR, was used to amplify TCRbeta CDR3 regions from genomic DNA. Turning to the authors' computational methods: The number of nucleated cells in each sample was estimated by amplification of reference gene primers within the assay. To quantify the absolute abundance of each unique TCRbeta CDR3 rearrangement, sequence reads were collapsed and filtered. For each sample, productive Simpson clonality was calculated as the square root of Simpson's diversity index over productive rearrangements. TCRdb carries this immuneACCESS record with in-frame sequences only. Its versions omit some clonotypes, under half of them owing to an unresolved V gene in the studies checked, with the rest unexplained. V and J calls and clone size come straight from that table; D and trimming were deduced from the DNA. This sample gives 270,000 or so clones in total; roughly 90% of them show up just once. The ten most abundant clones make up around 2.8% of the sample.

The chain is made from TRBV4-1 and TRBJ2-1, with an unclear D gene assignment. What was sequenced was PBMCs or T cells enriched from blood (not recorded which). The TCR originated in a man in his forties or fifties who had been exposed to COVID-19. The CDR3 protein: CASSQDSARANNEQFF. In nucleotide form, the sequence is TGCGCCAGCAGCCAAGATTCGGCTAGAGCAAACAATGAGCAGTTCTTC.